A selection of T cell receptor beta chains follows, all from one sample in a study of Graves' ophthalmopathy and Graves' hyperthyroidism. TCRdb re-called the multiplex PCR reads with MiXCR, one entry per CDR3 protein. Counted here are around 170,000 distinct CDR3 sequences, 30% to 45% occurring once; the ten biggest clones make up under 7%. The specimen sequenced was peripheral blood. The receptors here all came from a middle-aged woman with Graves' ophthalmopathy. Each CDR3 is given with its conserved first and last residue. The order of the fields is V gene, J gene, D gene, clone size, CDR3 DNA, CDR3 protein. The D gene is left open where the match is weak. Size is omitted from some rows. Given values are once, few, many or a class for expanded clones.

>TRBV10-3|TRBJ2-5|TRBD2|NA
TGTGCCATCAGTGAGACTAGCGGACAGCAAGAGACCCAGTACTTC
CAISETSGQQETQYF
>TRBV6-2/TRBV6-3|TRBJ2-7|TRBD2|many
TGTGCCAGCAGTTATGAAACTAGCGGGCCTTACGAGCAGTACTTC
CASSYETSGPYEQYF
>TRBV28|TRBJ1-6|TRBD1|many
TGTGCCAGCAGTACAATCGGGACAGGGGTCGGGAATTCACCCCTCCACTTT
CASSTIGTGVGNSPLHF
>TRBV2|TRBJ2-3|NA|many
TGTGCCAGCAGGACAGGGGCTCTGACTAGCGGCACAGATACGCAGTATTTT
CASRTGALTSGTDTQYF
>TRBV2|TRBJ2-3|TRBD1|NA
TGTGCCACCGGGGGACAGGGGGGGGTCCTCACAGATACGCAGTATTTT
CATGGQGGVLTDTQYF
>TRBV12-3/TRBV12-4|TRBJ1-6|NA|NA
TGTGCCAGCAGTTCCGGGGACGAGGGGTATAATTCACCCCTCCACTTT
CASSSGDEGYNSPLHF
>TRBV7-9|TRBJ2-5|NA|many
TGTGCCAGCAGTATGGGCTATCTGCAGACCCAGTACTTC
CASSMGYLQTQYF
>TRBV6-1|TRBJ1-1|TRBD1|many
TGTGCCAGCCGTCCGGGACAGGGGGTTACTGAAGCTTTCTTT
CASRPGQGVTEAFF
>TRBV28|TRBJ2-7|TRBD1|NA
TGTGCCAGCAGTTCGCCGACAGGGGGGGGGTACGAGCAGTACTTC
CASSSPTGGGYEQYF
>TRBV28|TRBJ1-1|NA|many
TGTGCCAGCAGCCGCGTGGTGGGAGCTTTCTTT
CASSRVVGAFF
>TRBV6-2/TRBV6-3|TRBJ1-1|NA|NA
TGTGCCAGCAGTTTCTCAGACAGGCGAAGCACTGAAGCTTTCTTT
CASSFSDRRSTEAFF
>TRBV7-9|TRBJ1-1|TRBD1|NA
TGTGCCAGCAGCTCGACAGGGGCCCTGAACACTGAAGCTTTCTTT
CASSSTGALNTEAFF
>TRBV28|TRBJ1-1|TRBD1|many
TGTGCCAGCACCACAGGGGGAGATCGAGCGGGTGCTTTCTTT
CASTTGGDRAGAFF
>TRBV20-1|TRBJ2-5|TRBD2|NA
TGCAGTGCCCCTCGATGGGAGGGGGAGACCCAGTACTTC
CSAPRWEGETQYF
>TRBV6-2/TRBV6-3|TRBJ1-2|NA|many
TGTGCCAGCAGTTACAGGGCCCTCTGGGGCTACACCTTC
CASSYRALWGYTF
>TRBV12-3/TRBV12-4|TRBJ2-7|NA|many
TGTGCCAGCAGCCCTCAGGGACTTGAGCAGTACTTC
CASSPQGLEQYF
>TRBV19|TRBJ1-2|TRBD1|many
TGTGCCAGTAGCACCCCGACAGGGGGAGTAGCGTACGGCTACACCTTC
CASSTPTGGVAYGYTF
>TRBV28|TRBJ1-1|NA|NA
TGTGCCAGTCGGACAGACGGGGGAGAGAACACTGAAGCTTTCTTT
CASRTDGGENTEAFF
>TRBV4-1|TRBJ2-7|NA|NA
TGCGCCAGCAGCCCGGGGGACTACGAGCAGTACTTC
CASSPGDYEQYF
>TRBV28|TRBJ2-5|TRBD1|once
TGTGCCAGCAGCCCAGGCTTAAACAGGGGGCAAGAGACCCAGTACTTC
CASSPGLNRGQETQYF
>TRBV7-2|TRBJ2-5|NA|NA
TGTGCCAGCAGCCTCACCCCGGGAAACCAAGAGACCCAGTACTTC
CASSLTPGNQETQYF
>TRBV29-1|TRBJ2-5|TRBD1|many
TGCAGCGTTGGCGGGACAGGGGGGGAGACCCAGTACTTC
CSVGGTGGETQYF
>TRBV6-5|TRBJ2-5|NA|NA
TGTGCCAGCAGTTACCTCGTAAGGGCGAACCAAGAGACCCAGTACTTC
CASSYLVRANQETQYF
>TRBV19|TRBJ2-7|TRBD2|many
TGTGCCAGTAGTATACCCTTGGACCTAGCGGGGGACCACGAGCAGTACTTC
CASSIPLDLAGDHEQYF
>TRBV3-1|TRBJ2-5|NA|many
TGTGCCAGCAGCCAGAGGGACCAAGAGACCCAGTACTTC
CASSQRDQETQYF
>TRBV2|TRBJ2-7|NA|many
TGTGCCAGCAGTGAACGGGACTACGAGCAGTACTTC
CASSERDYEQYF
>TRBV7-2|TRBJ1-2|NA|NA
TGTGCCAGTTCTCGGACAGCCCCGAACTATGGCTACACCTTC
CASSRTAPNYGYTF
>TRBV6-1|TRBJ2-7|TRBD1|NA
TGTGCCAGCAGTGCCCAAGGACAGGGCGGCTACGAGCAGTACTTC
CASSAQGQGGYEQYF
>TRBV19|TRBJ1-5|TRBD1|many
TGTGCCACCGGCTCCGGGACAGGTTATTGGCCCCAGCATTTT
CATGSGTGYWPQHF
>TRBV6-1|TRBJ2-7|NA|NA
TGTGCCAGCAGTGGGCAGAGCAGCTCCTACGAGCAGTACTTC
CASSGQSSSYEQYF
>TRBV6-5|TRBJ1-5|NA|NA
TGTGCCAGCAGTTACCGGACAGACAATCAGCCCCAGCATTTT
CASSYRTDNQPQHF
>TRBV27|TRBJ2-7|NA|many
TGTGCCAGCAGTTTGGACGCTAGGAGCTACGAGCAGTACTTC
CASSLDARSYEQYF
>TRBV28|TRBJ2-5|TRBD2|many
TGTGCCAGCAGTCAAGGACTAGGGGAGACCCAGTACTTC
CASSQGLGETQYF
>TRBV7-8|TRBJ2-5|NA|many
TGTGCCAGTAACGATGGACGGGAGACCCAGTACTTC
CASNDGRETQYF
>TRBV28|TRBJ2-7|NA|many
TGTGCCAGCACGTCTGGAAGCTTCTACGAGCAGTACTTC
CASTSGSFYEQYF
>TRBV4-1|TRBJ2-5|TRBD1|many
TGCGCCAGCAGCCAAGACAGGGGGCATGAGACCCAGTACTTC
CASSQDRGHETQYF
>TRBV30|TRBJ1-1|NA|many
TGTGCCTGGAGTGGAGATTTTGACACTGAAGCTTTCTTT
CAWSGDFDTEAFF
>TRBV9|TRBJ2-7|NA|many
TGTGCCAGCAGCGTCCGACCGGGCTACGAGCAGTACTTC
CASSVRPGYEQYF
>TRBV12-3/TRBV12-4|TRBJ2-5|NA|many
TGTGCCAGCAGTTTACTACAAGAGACCCAGTACTTC
CASSLLQETQYF
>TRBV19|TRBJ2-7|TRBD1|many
TGTGCCAGTAGTACGGGGACAGGCTCAGCCTACGAGCAGTACTTC
CASSTGTGSAYEQYF
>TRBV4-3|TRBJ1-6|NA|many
TGCGCCAGCAGCCAAGAACCCCGGACGAGCTATAATTCACCCCTCCACTTT
CASSQEPRTSYNSPLHF
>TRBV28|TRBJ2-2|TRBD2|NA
TGTGCCAGCAGTTTTCTAGGTGCGGCTAGCGGGAGTAGGCGGGCCACCGGGGAGCTGTTTTTT
CASSFLGAASGSRRATGELFF
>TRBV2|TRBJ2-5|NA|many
TGTGCCAGCACCCCCGAGAAGGGGGTCCCGATGAAGGAGACCCAGTACTTC
CASTPEKGVPMKETQYF
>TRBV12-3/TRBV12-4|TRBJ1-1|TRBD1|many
TGTGCCAGCAGCTTAAGACAGGGGAGGGATACTGAAGCTTTCTTT
CASSLRQGRDTEAFF
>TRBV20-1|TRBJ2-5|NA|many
TGCAGTGCTAGAGGCACCAGTTCCCCCGGTCAAGAGACCCAGTACTTC
CSARGTSSPGQETQYF
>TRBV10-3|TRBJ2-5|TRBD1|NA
TGTGCCTCCCGGGACAGGGGGCAGGAGACCCAGTACTTC
CASRDRGQETQYF
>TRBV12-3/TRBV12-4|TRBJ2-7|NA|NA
TGTGCCAGCAGTTCGCAAGCTAGCCGGGGGAGCGAGCAGTACTTC
CASSSQASRGSEQYF
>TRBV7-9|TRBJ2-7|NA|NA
TGTGCCAGCAGTCTACCGGCCTCCGAGCAGTACTTC
CASSLPASEQYF
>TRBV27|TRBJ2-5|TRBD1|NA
TGTGCCAGCAGTCGGGACAGGGCGGGGGAGACCCAGTACTTC
CASSRDRAGETQYF
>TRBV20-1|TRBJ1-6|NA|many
TGCAGTGCTAGAGATCCCAGGGATAATTCACCCCTCCACTTT
CSARDPRDNSPLHF
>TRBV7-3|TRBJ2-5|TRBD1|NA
TGTGCCAGCAGTCAGACAGGGGGCGAGGAGACCCAGTACTTC
CASSQTGGEETQYF
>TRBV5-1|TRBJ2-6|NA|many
TGCGCCAGCAGCTCAGCCCCCTCTGGGGCCAACGTCCTGACTTTC
CASSSAPSGANVLTF
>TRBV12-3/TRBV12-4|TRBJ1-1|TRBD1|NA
TGTGCCAGCAGTGAGGGACAGCCCGGGAACACTGAAGCTTTCTTT
CASSEGQPGNTEAFF
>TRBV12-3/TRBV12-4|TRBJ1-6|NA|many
TGTGCCAGCACCTCCGGGGGGAAGGGTTCACCCCTCCACTTT
CASTSGGKGSPLHF